The 16 T cell receptor beta chains below were found in one sample sequenced in a study of blood T cell repertoires in COVID-19. Profiled with immunoSEQ multiplex PCR; TCRdb holds only in-frame clones, not every one. The sample consists of about 400,000 clones, 75% to 90% of them appearing once. Sequences were obtained from peripheral blood. Receptors were obtained from a woman between 55 and 75 years old with COVID-19, enrolled during active disease.

The chain recombines TRBV19 with TRBJ2-5; 7 bases line up with TRBD2. CDR3 length equals 15 residues. V shed 4 bases and J 7 bases; nucleotides not matched to a gene: 12. Germline CDR1 and CDR2: LNHDA and SQIVND (reference sequence). CDR3 in amino acids: CASSNGGTSVGTQYF. As DNA, the CDR3 is TGTGCCAGTAGTAATGGGGGAACTAGCGTTGGGACCCAGTACTTC.

V and J are TRBV3-1 (or the pseudogene TRBV3-2) and TRBJ2-5, with D perhaps matching TRBD2 (5 bases). The germline gives CDR1 LGHDT, CDR2 YNNKEL (reference sequence). V lost 4 bases, J lost 1 base, and 10 bases lay in between. CDR3 length: 14 amino acids. This CDR3 reads CASSRELLQETQYF. The CDR3 coding sequence is TGTGCCAGCAGCCGGGAGCTACTCCAAGAGACCCAGTACTTC.

This chain links TRBV19 with TRBJ2-3; D remains ambiguous. The CDR3 contains 15 residues. V lost 7 bases, J lost 0 bases, and 14 bases lay in between. From germline, CDR1 is LNHDA and CDR2 SQIVND (reference sequence). Written as DNA, the CDR3 is TGTGCCAGTACTAGGCATCCTCAGAGCACAGATACGCAGTATTTT. This encodes CASTRHPQSTDTQYF.

The sample holds a few counts of this clone. The V call is TRBV11-1, the J call TRBJ2-1; 7 positions match TRBD1. This CDR3 is 15 amino acids long. Germline V gene data show CDR1 as SGHAT and CDR2 as FQDESV (reference sequence). V shed 1 base and J 6 bases; nucleotides not matched to a gene: 6. The DNA for the CDR3 is TGTGCCAGCAGCTTAGAGGGGGCTGTTATCAATGAGCAGTTCTTC. It specifies CASSLEGAVINEQFF. Full variable domain (remainder filled in from reference TRBV11-1 and TRBJ2-1): EAEVAQSPRYKITEKSQAVAFWCDPISGHATLYWYRQILGQGPELLVQFQDESVVDDSQLPKDRFSAERLKGVDSTLKIQPAELGDSAMYLCASSLEGAVINEQFFGPGTRLTVL.

The genes are TRBV19 and TRBJ1-2, with TRBD1 identical over 7 bases. The junction had 14 bases not matched to a gene; V was cut back by 5 bases and J by 8 bases. Germline-derived CDR1 and CDR2 are LNHDA and SQIVND (reference sequence). The CDR3 extends over 15 amino acids. CDR3 residues: CASSALTGATEGYTF. CDR3 in DNA: TGTGCCAGTAGTGCTTTAACAGGGGCGACGGAAGGCTACACCTTC.

This clone was picked up one time. In DNA form, the CDR3 reads TGTGCCAGCAGCGTAGCCGGGACAGGGGGGGGCTACACCTTC. This sequence encodes CASSVAGTGGGYTF. The rearrangement joins TRBV9 to TRBJ1-2; TRBD1 agrees at 11 bases. The germline V gene has CDR1 SGDLS and CDR2 YYNGEE. J gave up 8 bases and V 0 bases, and 3 bases lay outside the gene matches. The CDR3 runs to 14 residues.

This clone was observed a few times. V and J are TRBV3-1 (or the pseudogene TRBV3-2) and TRBJ1-3; D is ambiguous. V was cut by 0 bases and J by 6 bases, with 12 bases left in between. Germline V lookup: CDR1 LGHDT, CDR2 YNNKEL (reference sequence). There are 15 residues in the CDR3. CDR3 residues: CASSQDHMGKNTIYF. The CDR3 DNA follows: TGTGCCAGCAGCCAAGATCATATGGGCAAAAACACCATATATTTT.

The rearrangement joins TRBV27 to TRBJ1-2; D perhaps matches TRBD1 (6 bases). The ends were cut back, 6 bases at V and 3 bases at J, with 20 bases in the middle. CDR1 is MNHEY, CDR2 SMNVEV, per germline (reference sequence). The CDR3 loop spans 16 amino acids. CDR3 residues: CASRINRQAQYYGYTF. The CDR3 DNA follows: TGTGCCAGCAGAATCAACCGACAGGCCCAATACTATGGCTACACCTTC.

The genes are TRBV9 and TRBJ1-2; no clear D gene. CDR1 and CDR2 (germline): SGDLS, YYNGEE. The CDR3 runs to 16 residues. The ends were cut back, 0 bases at V and 0 bases at J, with 12 bases in the middle. The CDR3 DNA is TGTGCCAGCAGCGTAGGATCCCCCCTAGCTAACTATGGCTACACCTTC. This codes for CASSVGSPLANYGYTF.

The chain links TRBV7-7 to TRBJ2-3; possibly TRBD1 for D (7 bases). V was shortened by 5 bases and J by 4 bases, with 22 bases between the two germline ends. Germline V gene sequence: CDR1 SSHAT, CDR2 FNYEAQ (reference sequence). The CDR3 is made up of 17 amino acids. In DNA form, the CDR3 reads TGTGCCAGCAGCCCGAGGACTACACCCGGACAGGCAGATACGCAGTATTTT. Translating it yields CASSPRTTPGQADTQYF.

A single count supports this clone. The V call is TRBV5-1, the J call TRBJ2-2, with D unclear. This CDR3 region has 11 residues. CDR1 SGHRS and CDR2 YFSETQ come from the germline V gene. The germline V and J ends were trimmed by 4 bases and 8 bases, with 6 bases remaining between them. The CDR3 protein is CASSVTGELFF. Written as DNA, the CDR3 is TGCGCCAGCAGCGTGACAGGGGAGCTGTTTTTT.

J is TRBJ2-7 and V is TRBV7-2, with TRBD2 identical over 9 bases. Germline V gene sequence: CDR1 SGHTA, CDR2 FQGNSA. This CDR3 is 15 amino acids long. The CDR3 sequence is CPRSRGGGASYEQYF. The CDR3, as DNA: TGTCCCCGCAGCCGGGGCGGGGGGGCATCCTACGAGCAGTACTTC.

This clone was counted a single time. The chain recombines TRBV6-6 with TRBJ2-7, with a possible D match to TRBD2 (6 bases). The CDR3 is made up of 15 amino acids. CDR1 MNHNY and CDR2 SVGAGI come from the germline V gene (reference sequence). Trimming pared 6 bases from V and 2 bases from J, leaving 17 bases between. The CDR3 reads CASSSGGAWTYEQYF. The CDR3 nucleotides read TGTGCCAGCAGCTCCGGAGGGGCTTGGACCTACGAGCAGTACTTC.

The V and J genes are TRBV5-6 and TRBJ1-5; unclear D gene. There are 12 residues in the CDR3. The V gene's germline CDR1 is SGHDT and CDR2 YYEEEE. V lost 1 base to trimming and J lost 7 bases, with 6 bases between them. DNA for the CDR3: TGTGCCAGCAGCTTGATGCAGCAGCCCCAGCATTTT. This translates into CASSLMQQPQHF.

V and J are TRBV14 and TRBJ1-2, with a weak D call TRBD1 (6 bases). This CDR3 has 14 residues. The germline V and J ends were trimmed by 6 bases and 4 bases, with 15 bases remaining between them. Germline lookup yields CDR1 SGHDN and CDR2 FVKESK. This CDR3 reads CASSPPGVTYGYTF. CDR3 in DNA: TGTGCCAGCAGTCCACCAGGGGTGACCTATGGCTACACCTTC.

This sequence joins TRBV6-2 or TRBV6-3 and TRBJ2-3; D is undetermined. Germline values: CDR1 MNHEY, CDR2 SVGEGT. The CDR3 contains 14 residues. Trimming took 2 bases from V and 5 from J, leaving 11 bases between them. As DNA, the CDR3 is TGTGCCAGCAGTTACCTGCGCCCGGGAGATACGCAGTATTTT. Residues: CASSYLRPGDTQYF.